The 22 T cell receptor beta chains below were found in one sample sequenced in a study of blood T cell repertoires in COVID-19. Measured with immunoSEQ multiplex PCR; TCRdb has only the in-frame clones, and not every one. Among 65,000 to 75,000 clones listed, about 80% were seen once. Material: peripheral blood. The receptors were sampled from a human donor in a cohort sampled during active COVID-19.

CDR3 DNA sequence: TGTGCCAGCAGATACACAGGGGGCGACACTGAAGCTTTCTTT. Encoded protein: CASRYTGGDTEAFF. This chain joins TRBV28 and TRBJ1-1, with 9 positions matching TRBD1. Per germline, CDR1 MDHEN and CDR2 SYDVKM. The CDR3 is made up of 14 amino acids. The J segment lost 3 bases and the V segment lost 6 bases, leaving 5 bases of the junction unmatched.

This clone was detected a few times. The chain uses TRBV29-1 and TRBJ1-1, with D unresolved. The CDR3 consists of 12 residues. Trimming stripped 4 bases from V and 1 base from J, with 7 bases between. CDR1 is SQVTM and CDR2 is ANQGSEA in the germline V gene. CDR3 protein: CSVGHGNTEAFF. In nucleotides, the CDR3 is TGCAGCGTTGGACACGGGAACACTGAAGCTTTCTTT.

This clone was seen only a few times. This sequence joins TRBV7-2 and TRBJ1-5; maybe TRBD1 (6 bases). CDR3 length: 15 amino acids. V gave up 1 base and J gave up 7 bases, with 14 bases separating them. Germline CDR1 reads SGHTA; CDR2 reads FQGNSA. The CDR3 spells CASSLGSQGKQPQHF. The CDR3 DNA follows: TGTGCCAGCAGCTTAGGATCACAGGGTAAACAGCCCCAGCATTTT.

This chain uses TRBV30 with TRBJ1-1; TRBD1 is a possible D gene (5 bases). CDR1 is GTSNPN and CDR2 is SVGIG in the germline V gene (reference sequence). This CDR3 spans 14 amino acids. Trimming left V 3 bases short and J 2 bases short, with 13 bases between. DNA of the CDR3: TGTGCCTGGAGGTGGAGGGGACCCAACACTGAAGCTTTCTTT. This translates into CAWRWRGPNTEAFF.

The chain recombines TRBV6-5 with TRBJ1-5, with D possibly TRBD1 on 6 matching bases. Per germline, CDR1 MNHEY and CDR2 SVGAGI. Trimming left V 5 bases short and J 9 bases short, with 17 bases between. CDR3 length: 14 amino acids. The CDR3 sequence is CASSPSRGSGPQHF. The CDR3 nucleotides read TGTGCCAGCAGTCCCAGTAGGGGGTCCGGGCCCCAGCATTTT.

This clone was observed once. The V call is TRBV28, the J call TRBJ2-7; D is possibly TRBD1 (6 bases). V lost 5 bases, J lost 0 bases, and 14 bases lay in between. Germline V CDR1 and CDR2: MDHEN, SYDVKM. The CDR3 extends over 15 amino acids. CDR3 residues: CASSGTGQYSYEQYF. The CDR3 DNA reads as TGTGCCAGCAGTGGAACCGGACAGTACTCCTACGAGCAGTACTTC.

The chain uses TRBV27 and TRBJ2-7, with TRBD2 as a possible D gene (6 bases). Germline V gene data show CDR1 as MNHEY and CDR2 as SMNVEV (reference sequence). With 6 bases removed from V and 5 bases from J, the gap between germline ends came to 20 bases. The CDR3 consists of 15 residues. CDR3 bases: TGTGCCAGCAGCTTCCGGCTCGGGGGACCCGACGAGCAGTACTTC. Protein sequence: CASSFRLGGPDEQYF.

This clone appeared a single time. This chain links TRBV30 with TRBJ1-1; perhaps TRBD1 as D (5 bases). The CDR3 spans 14 residues. Germline lookup yields CDR1 GTSNPN and CDR2 SVGIG (reference sequence). The V end was cut by 3 bases, the J end by 0 bases, with 11 bases between. DNA for the CDR3: TGTGCCTGGAGCGGGGGAGTCATGAACACTGAAGCTTTCTTT. Translating it yields CAWSGGVMNTEAFF.

The chain uses TRBV6-2 or TRBV6-3 and TRBJ2-3; tentative D call: TRBD2 (6 bases). Germline V lookup: CDR1 MNHEY, CDR2 SVGEGT. The CDR3 has 19 amino acids. V was clipped by 6 bases and J by 3 bases, with 28 bases between them. The CDR3 reads CASSTNPAGPLGETDTQYF. CDR3 bases: TGTGCCAGCAGCACCAACCCAGCGGGCCCCCTAGGGGAAACAGATACGCAGTATTTT.

The rearrangement joins TRBV6-5 to TRBJ1-2; D perhaps matches TRBD1 (5 bases). The V and J ends lost 9 bases and 3 bases respectively, with 17 bases between them. This CDR3 has 14 amino acids. Germline lookup yields CDR1 MNHEY and CDR2 SVGAGI. Here the CDR3 DNA reads TGTGCCAGTCTTCCGGGACTATTCGACTATGGCTACACCTTC. This codes for CASLPGLFDYGYTF.

The chain combines TRBV6-9 with TRBJ2-7; TRBD1 matches 9 bases. The CDR3 is 16 amino acids. Trimming took 4 bases from V and 5 from J; bases not matched to a gene: 12. The germline CDR1 and CDR2 sequences are MNHGY and SVAAGI. The CDR3 is CASSFCPGQGNDEQYV. In DNA, the CDR3 is TGTGCCAGCAGTTTTTGTCCGGGACAGGGTAACGACGAGCAGTACGTC.

The gene calls are TRBV6-2 or TRBV6-3 and TRBJ1-5; perhaps TRBD1 as D (6 bases). This CDR3 region has 18 residues. V lost 0 bases to trimming and J lost 4 bases, with 19 bases between them. CDR1 MNHEY and CDR2 SVGEGT come from the germline V gene. The DNA of the CDR3 is TGTGCCAGCAGTTACTCGAGGCGGGGGCAGGTTGCAAATCAGCCCCAGCATTTT. Its translation: CASSYSRRGQVANQPQHF.

The chain is built from TRBV27 and TRBJ2-1, with TRBD1 matching 7 bases. From germline, CDR1 is MNHEY and CDR2 SMNVEV (reference sequence). V lost 5 bases and J lost 3; bases outside the gene matches: 10. There are 16 residues in the CDR3. CDR3 DNA sequence: TGTGCCAGCAGTCCGAAACAGGGGTTACTCTACAATGAGCAGTTCTTC. It specifies CASSPKQGLLYNEQFF.

V usage is TRBV7-3 and J usage is TRBJ2-2, with TRBD1 matching 7 bases. The germline CDR1 and CDR2 sequences are SGHTA and FQGTGA. After removal of 4 bases from V and 5 bases from J, the junction contained 7 bases not matched to a gene. The CDR3 is made up of 15 amino acids. DNA for the CDR3: TGTGCCAGCAGCTACGGACAGGCTGGGACCGGGGAGCTGTTTTTT. This sequence encodes CASSYGQAGTGELFF.

J is TRBJ1-2 and V is TRBV5-6, with unresolved D. With 0 bases removed from V and 2 bases from J, the gap between germline ends came to 5 bases. This CDR3 is built from 13 residues. The V gene's germline CDR1 is SGHDT and CDR2 YYEEEE. CDR3 nucleotides: TGTGCCAGCAGCTTGGGACAAAACTATGGCTACACCTTC. Translated, it gives CASSLGQNYGYTF.

The rearrangement uses TRBV9 and TRBJ2-1; 14 nucleotides align to TRBD2. The CDR3 runs 15 residues. The germline gives CDR1 SGDLS, CDR2 YYNGEE. Trimming took 4 bases from V and 8 from J; bases not matched to a gene: 5. CDR3 residues: CASSRLAGGFDEQFF. The CDR3 DNA follows: TGTGCCAGCAGCAGACTAGCGGGGGGGTTCGATGAGCAGTTCTTC.

V and J are TRBV11-2 and TRBJ2-7; D not resolved. The CDR3 runs 13 residues. Trimming pared 1 base from V and 2 bases from J, leaving 6 bases between. Germline V gene sequence: CDR1 SGHAT, CDR2 FQNNGV. The CDR3 bases are TGTGCCAGCAGCTTAGTAGAGGCCTACGAGCAGTACTTC. Residues: CASSLVEAYEQYF. The full variable domain, with the rest looked up from reference TRBV11-2 and TRBJ2-7, is EAGVAQSPRYKIIEKRQSVAFWCNPISGHATLYWYQQILGQGPKLLIQFQNNGVVDDSQLPKDRFSAERLKGVDSTLKIQPAKLEDSAVYLCASSLVEAYEQYFGPGTRLTVT.

This clone showed up just a few times. J is TRBJ2-1 and V is TRBV27; 8 bases align to TRBD1. Germline CDR1 reads MNHEY; CDR2 reads SMNVEV (reference sequence). The CDR3 extends over 11 amino acids. Trimming removed 10 bases from V and 7 bases from J; junction bases left unmatched: 3. The CDR3 region is CATYRGNEQFF. The CDR3 DNA is TGTGCCACCTACAGGGGGAATGAGCAGTTCTTC.

The V gene is TRBV5-8, the J gene TRBJ2-3, with TRBD1 matching 8 bases. Trimming cost V 2 bases and J 8 bases; bases outside gene matches: 7. The CDR3 extends over 14 amino acids. Germline CDR1 SGHTS, CDR2 YDEGEE. CDR3 residues: CASSFQGALGTQYF. CDR3 DNA: TGTGCCAGCAGCTTCCAGGGGGCTCTAGGTACGCAGTATTTT.

The rearrangement uses TRBV19 and TRBJ1-1; tentative D call: TRBD1 (5 bases). Trimming left V 6 bases short and J 3 bases short, with 14 bases between. Germline lookup yields CDR1 LNHDA and CDR2 SQIVND (reference sequence). This CDR3 contains 14 residues. This CDR3 reads CASRPGRGYTEAFF. CDR3 sequence (DNA): TGTGCCAGTAGACCGGGACGGGGGTACACTGAAGCTTTCTTT.

The gene calls are TRBV29-1 and TRBJ2-5, with 7 nucleotides matching TRBD1. V was clipped by 8 bases and J by 3 bases; unmatched bases: 18. Germline loops: CDR1 SQVTM, CDR2 ANQGSEA. The CDR3 extends over 16 amino acids. This chain's CDR3 is CSFVGFPGQPKETQYF. The DNA of the CDR3 is TGCAGCTTTGTGGGATTTCCGGGACAGCCTAAAGAGACCCAGTACTTC.

The chain links TRBV6-5 to TRBJ2-7, with D possibly matching TRBD1 (5 bases). V gave up 0 bases and J gave up 1 base, with 10 bases separating them. The CDR3 is 15 amino acids. Germline values: CDR1 MNHEY, CDR2 SVGAGI. The DNA for the CDR3 is TGTGCCAGCAGTTACTCCCGGACACCTTCCTACGAGCAGTACTTC. It encodes CASSYSRTPSYEQYF.